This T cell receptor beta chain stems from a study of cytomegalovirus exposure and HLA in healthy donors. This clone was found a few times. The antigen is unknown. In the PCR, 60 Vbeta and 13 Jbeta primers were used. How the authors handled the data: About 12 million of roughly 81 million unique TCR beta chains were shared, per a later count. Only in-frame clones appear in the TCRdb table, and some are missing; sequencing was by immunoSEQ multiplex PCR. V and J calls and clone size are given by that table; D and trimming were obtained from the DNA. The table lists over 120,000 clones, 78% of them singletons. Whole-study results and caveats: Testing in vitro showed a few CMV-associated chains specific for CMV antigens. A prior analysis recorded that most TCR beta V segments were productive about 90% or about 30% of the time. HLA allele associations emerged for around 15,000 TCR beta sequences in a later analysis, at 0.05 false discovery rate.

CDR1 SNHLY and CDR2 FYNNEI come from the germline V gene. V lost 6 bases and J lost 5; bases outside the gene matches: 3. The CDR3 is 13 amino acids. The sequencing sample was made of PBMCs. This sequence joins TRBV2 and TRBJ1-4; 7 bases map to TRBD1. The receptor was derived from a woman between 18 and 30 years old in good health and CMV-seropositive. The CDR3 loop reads CASRDRPNEKLFF. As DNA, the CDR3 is TGTGCCAGCAGGGACAGGCCCAATGAAAAACTGTTTTTT.